What follows are 30 T cell receptor beta chains derived from one specimen sequenced in a study of CD8+CD57+ T cells in acquired aplastic anemia. Using genomic DNA as the template, TCR beta VDJ and CDR3 profiling was carried out. TCRdb independently ran MiXCR on the reads; one entry per CDR3 protein. The table records about 270,000 distinct CDR3 sequences, approximately 56% of them present only once. Sequencing was performed on sorted CD4+, CD8+, or CD8+CD57+ T cells (not recorded which) from PBMCs. These TCRs come from a human donor with severe aplastic anemia or a healthy control (not recorded which).

In regard to this clonotype: The CDR3 ends on some other residue instead of the conserved phenylalanine or tryptophan, so this is likely a read error. The rearrangement links TRBV20-1 to TRBJ2-7; TRBD2 might be the D (6 bases). Germline lookup yields CDR1 DFQATT and CDR2 SNEGSKA (reference sequence). CDR3 length: 14 amino acids. The V end lost 6 bases, the J end lost 0 bases, and 15 bases lay between the germline ends. In DNA, the CDR3 is TGCAGTGCCACTGGGACTGGGAGCTCCTACGAGCAGTACTCC. Amino acid sequence: CSATGTGSSYEQYS.

The rearrangement uses TRBV7-3 and TRBJ2-5, with D unclear. The DNA end is more similar to TRBJ2-7, so the J call may be wrong. The CDR3 is made up of 14 amino acids. Looked up from germline, CDR1 is SGHTA and CDR2 is FQGTGA. CDR3 bases: TGTGCCAGCAGTGTTGCAGTCCGTAACCTCGAGCAGTACTTC. Protein product: CASSVAVRNLEQYF.

A few counts support this clonotype. J is TRBJ1-2 and V is TRBV6-5; 7 bases fit TRBD1. The germline V gene has CDR1 MNHEY and CDR2 SVGAGI. Unmatched junction bases numbered 12, after V lost 3 bases and J lost 5 bases. This CDR3 contains 16 residues. This chain's CDR3 is CASSYVSRDSLYGYTF. The CDR3 DNA is TGTGCCAGCAGTTATGTGTCCCGGGACAGTTTATATGGCTACACCTTC.

This clonotype was recorded once. The gene calls are TRBV28 and TRBJ1-2; D not resolved. CDR3 length: 15 amino acids. With 10 bases removed from V and 8 bases from J, the gap between germline ends came to 26 bases. CDR1 is MDHEN and CDR2 is SYDVKM in the germline V gene. CDR3 DNA: TGTGCCAACCTGGTGTCCGCGGGATTTTCTAGGGGCTACACCTTC. It specifies CANLVSAGFSRGYTF.

The genes are TRBV12-3 or TRBV12-4 and TRBJ2-7; 7 bases agree with TRBD2. With 5 bases clipped from V and 2 bases from J, the junction kept 6 bases outside the gene matches. The CDR3 is made up of 14 amino acids. CDR3 in amino acids: CASSGGGGTYEQYF. CDR3 bases: TGTGCCAGCAGTGGGGGGGGGGGTACCTACGAGCAGTACTTC.

This chain joins TRBV29-1 and TRBJ1-1; the D is unclear. The V gene lost 7 bases and the J gene lost 0 bases, with 12 bases spanning the gap. Germline V gene lookup returns CDR1 SQVTM and CDR2 ANQGSEA. The CDR3 spans 13 residues. The CDR3 sequence: CSGGGYMNTEAFF. The CDR3 DNA reads as TGCAGCGGGGGAGGGTACATGAACACTGAAGCTTTCTTT.

V and J are TRBV5-6 and TRBJ1-1; D ambiguous. The germline CDR1 and CDR2 sequences are SGHDT and YYEEEE. The CDR3 totals 13 residues. V lost 3 bases and J 7 bases, leaving 13 bases between the germline ends. The CDR3, as DNA: TGTGCCAGCAGCTCGATGAGGTTGGGTGAAGCTTTCTTT. It is translated as CASSSMRLGEAFF. The variable domain in full, with the rest retrieved from reference TRBV5-6 and TRBJ1-1, is DAGVTQSPTHLIKTRGQQVTLRCSPKSGHDTVSWYQQALGQGPQFIFQYYEEEERQRGNFPDRFSGHQFPNYSSELNVNALLLGDSALYLCASSSMRLGEAFFGQGTRLTVV.

The gene calls are TRBV20-1 and TRBJ1-6; TRBD1 agrees at 7 bases. CDR1 is DFQATT and CDR2 is SNEGSKA in the germline V gene (reference sequence). The V and J ends lost 1 base and 4 bases, in that order; junction bases with no gene match: 10. The CDR3 runs to 17 residues. DNA of the CDR3: TGCAGTGCTAGAGTGGGGGGACAGACTACTTATAATTCACCCCTCCACTTT. Translated, it gives CSARVGGQTTYNSPLHF.

This clonotype was observed at least ten times. The rearrangement uses TRBV7-9 and TRBJ1-1; D gene unclear. The germline gives CDR1 SEHNR, CDR2 FQNEAQ (reference sequence). The CDR3 has 14 amino acids. V shed 8 bases and J shed 5 bases, with 18 bases lying between them. CDR3: CASLIVEGGTEAFF. CDR3 bases: TGTGCCAGCTTGATCGTTGAAGGAGGGACTGAAGCTTTCTTT.

This chain joins TRBV10-3 and TRBJ2-3; D may be TRBD2 (6 bases). From germline, CDR1 is ENHRY and CDR2 SYGVKD. V was pared by 7 bases and J by 1 base, with 9 bases between. The CDR3 loop spans 13 amino acids. Here the CDR3 reads CAITGAGTDTQYF. In nucleotides, the CDR3 is TGTGCCATCACGGGAGCCGGCACAGATACGCAGTATTTT.

This chain uses TRBV2 with TRBJ2-6; TRBD1 matches 7 bases. Unmatched junction bases numbered 10, after V lost 6 bases and J lost 2 bases. The CDR3 is 17 amino acids. Per the germline V gene, CDR1 is SNHLY and CDR2 is FYNNEI. The CDR3 is CASRLGTVFPGANVLTF. The CDR3 DNA reads as TGTGCCAGCAGGCTCGGGACAGTCTTTCCTGGGGCCAACGTCCTGACTTTC.

Many counts were recorded for this clonotype. The chain links TRBV6-5 to TRBJ1-6; D remains ambiguous. The V gene's germline CDR1 is MNHEY and CDR2 SVGAGI. Trimming stripped 11 bases from V and 7 bases from J, with 18 bases between. The CDR3 totals 14 residues. The CDR3 DNA follows: TGTGCCTCCCACGCAAAACTCCAAAATTCACCCCTCCACTTT. Its translation is CASHAKLQNSPLHF.

The chain couples TRBV7-3 to TRBJ2-5; D ambiguous. V dropped 5 bases and J dropped 0 bases, with 10 bases sitting between them. The germline V gene has CDR1 SGHTA and CDR2 FQGTGA. The CDR3 sequence is 14 residues long. CDR3 loop: CASSNDKYQETQYF. CDR3 sequence (DNA): TGTGCCAGCAGCAATGACAAGTACCAAGAGACCCAGTACTTC.

A word on this clonotype: At one end the junction does not follow the germline gene, possibly because of a read error. The chain couples TRBV7-2 to TRBJ1-3, with unresolved D. The CDR3 consists of 16 residues. CDR1 is SGHTA, CDR2 FQGNSA, per germline. The CDR3 nucleotides read TGTGCCAGCAACTTAAATCCAGTTTTCTCTGGAAACACCATATATTTT. Encoded protein: CASNLNPVFSGNTIYF.

The genes are TRBV5-1 and TRBJ2-1; either TRBD1 or TRBD2 may supply D (5 bases each). CDR3 length equals 14 residues. The germline gives CDR1 SGHRS, CDR2 YFSETQ. V dropped 4 bases and J dropped 3 bases, with 11 bases sitting between them. DNA for the CDR3: TGCGCCAGCAGCCCCGGGGCAGGCTACAATGAGCAGTTCTTC. Encoded protein: CASSPGAGYNEQFF.

As concerns this clonotype: One end of the junction fails to match germline, which may point to a read error. The rearrangement joins TRBV2 to TRBJ2-3, with D unresolved. Germline CDR1 SNHLY, CDR2 FYNNEI. CDR3 size: 12 residues. CDR3 bases: TGTGCCAGCAGGGTAGGCACAGATACACAGTATTTT. Encoded protein: CASRVGTDTQYF. The whole variable domain, remainder taken from reference TRBV2 and TRBJ2-3, is EPEVTQTPSHQVTQMGQEVILRCVPISNHLYFYWYRQILGQKVEFLVSFYNNEISEKSEIFDDQFSVERPDGSNFTLKIRSTKLEDSAMYFCASRVGTDTQYFGPGTRLTVL.

The CDR3 loop is CASSSEDYGYTF. Here the CDR3 DNA reads TGTGCCAGCAGCTCGGAGGACTATGGCTACACCTTC. This chain links TRBV7-9 with TRBJ1-2; D is uncertain. V was shortened by 4 bases and J by 3 bases, with 6 bases between the two germline ends. CDR1 is SEHNR and CDR2 is FQNEAQ in the germline V gene (reference sequence). The CDR3 covers 12 residues.

This clonotype was recorded at least ten times. The chain uses TRBV3-1 and TRBJ1-1, with TRBD1 as a possible D gene (6 bases). This CDR3 contains 14 residues. V shed 1 base and J shed 1 base, with 7 bases lying between them. Germline V gives CDR1 LGHDT, CDR2 YNNKEL (reference sequence). The CDR3 loop is CASSQGTANTEAFF. As DNA, the CDR3 is TGTGCCAGCAGCCAAGGGACAGCGAACACTGAAGCTTTCTTT.

As concerns this clonotype: A much larger clone lies one base from this, so it may be a read error. The chain has TRBV4-1 and TRBJ1-1, with D perhaps matching TRBD1 (6 bases). The CDR3 contains 16 residues. Germline values: CDR1 MGHRA, CDR2 YSYEKL. Trimming took off 0 bases at V and 0 bases at J, with 11 bases between the two ends. The CDR3 sequence: CASSQDPAGVNTEAFF. The DNA of the CDR3 is TGCGCCAGCAGCCAAGACCCAGCAGGGGTGAACACTGAAGCTTTCTTT.

This chain links TRBV19 with TRBJ1-1, with no clear D. Trimming cost V 1 base and J 6 bases, with 12 bases left between them. The CDR3 has 14 residues. CDR1 and CDR2 from the germline V gene are LNHDA and SQIVND (reference sequence). This CDR3 reads CASSIGGLYAEAFF. CDR3 nucleotide sequence: TGTGCCAGTAGTATAGGGGGATTATATGCTGAAGCTTTCTTT.

As for this clonotype: One end of the junction varies from germline; a read error may be responsible. CDR3 nucleotides: TGTGCCAGCCGGGCGGGGTTGACCCCCTACGATGAGCAGTTCTTC. Its protein is CASRAGLTPYDEQFF. The chain carries TRBV2 and TRBJ2-1, with D maybe TRBD2 (6 bases). This CDR3 has 15 residues. Germline CDR1 is SNHLY and CDR2 is FYNNEI.

In its sample, this clonotype was seen a few times. The chain carries TRBV7-2 and TRBJ2-5; TRBD2 matches at 12 bases. CDR3 length equals 19 residues. J lost 1 base, V lost 1 base, and 10 bases had no gene match. CDR1 is SGHTA, CDR2 FQGNSA, per germline. CDR3 protein: CASSLGRRLAGALQETQYF. In DNA, the CDR3 is TGTGCCAGCAGCTTAGGTCGTCGACTAGCGGGGGCCCTCCAAGAGACCCAGTACTTC.

There are many counts of this clonotype. The rearrangement joins TRBV5-1 to TRBJ2-2; unclear D gene. V was clipped by 4 bases and J by 9 bases, with 19 bases between them. CDR1 is SGHRS, CDR2 YFSETQ, per germline. This CDR3 has 15 amino acids. Written as DNA, the CDR3 is TGCGCCAGCAGCCCACGGCTCAAATACCGCAGGGAGCTGTTTTTT. Encoded protein: CASSPRLKYRRELFF.

This clonotype was picked up many times. This chain links TRBV5-8 with TRBJ1-4; maybe TRBD1 (5 bases). V was cut by 4 bases and J by 6 bases, with 10 bases left in between. This CDR3 contains 13 residues. Germline loops: CDR1 SGHTS, CDR2 YDEGEE. The CDR3 nucleotides are TGTGCCAGCAGCGAGGGGATGGATGAAAAACTGTTTTTT. It codes for CASSEGMDEKLFF.

This clonotype was recorded at least ten times. The chain links TRBV5-5 to TRBJ2-5; tentatively, D is TRBD2 (7 bases). The CDR3 is made up of 16 amino acids. From germline, CDR1 is SGHKS and CDR2 YYEKEE (reference sequence). V lost 4 bases and J lost 6, with 22 bases in between. CDR3 sequence (DNA): TGTGCCAGCAGCGGGGGGGGGGCAGCCTCTTGGCAGACCCAGTACTTC. This codes for CASSGGGAASWQTQYF.

This chain connects TRBV7-3 to TRBJ2-5; D is perhaps TRBD1 or TRBD2 (5 bases each). Trimming removed 1 base at V and 4 bases at J, with 16 bases between. Per the germline V gene, CDR1 is SGHTA and CDR2 is FQGTGA. This CDR3 spans 16 amino acids. The CDR3 region is CASSLRGAGEGETQYF. The CDR3 bases are TGTGCCAGCAGCTTAAGGGGCGCCGGGGAAGGAGAGACCCAGTACTTC.

This clonotype has just one count. The chain joins TRBV12-3 or TRBV12-4 to TRBJ1-1; D ambiguous. The CDR3 totals 15 residues. Trimming removed 5 bases at V and 0 bases at J, with 13 bases between. CDR3 sequence: CASSRLNGVNTEAFF. For the CDR3, the DNA is TGTGCCAGCAGTCGCCTGAATGGAGTGAACACTGAAGCTTTCTTT.

The chain employs TRBV6-4 and TRBJ1-2; D ambiguous. Germline V gives CDR1 MRHNA, CDR2 SNTAGT. Trimming took 3 bases from V and 8 from J, leaving 7 bases between them. CDR3 length equals 11 residues. The CDR3 DNA reads as TGTGCCAGCAGTGAAGCCTCGGGCTACACCTTC. This codes for CASSEASGYTF.

This clonotype was recorded only once. The chain employs TRBV20-1 and TRBJ2-3; D gene uncertain. This CDR3 comprises 12 residues. The ends were cut back, 3 bases at V and 0 bases at J, with 4 bases in the middle. Germline CDR1 reads DFQATT; CDR2 reads SNEGSKA (reference sequence). The chain's CDR3 is CSASSSTDTQYF. The CDR3 coding sequence is TGCAGTGCTAGTTCCAGCACAGATACGCAGTATTTT.

The chain is built from TRBV20-1 and TRBJ2-3; D unresolved. CDR1 DFQATT and CDR2 SNEGSKA come from the germline V gene (reference sequence). V lost 4 bases, J lost 6 bases, and 11 bases lay in between. The CDR3 has 12 residues. CDR3 loop: CSAKPRWDTQYF. The CDR3 region has the DNA TGCAGTGCTAAACCTCGCTGGGATACGCAGTATTTT.